Many counts were recorded for the clone carrying this TCR beta chain. One junction end disagrees with the germline gene, perhaps due to a read error. TCRdb re-analysed the reads in MiXCR, keeping a single row per CDR3 protein. The sample shows about 450,000 distinct CDR3 sequences, 31% of them seen only once. This entry comes from a study of T cell repertoires in cytomegalovirus infection. The CDR3 has 13 amino acids. The clonotype was recovered from a human donor in good health (CMV status not recorded). Some clones in this sample may be carry-over from other donors' samples. This chain joins TRBV12-3 or TRBV12-4 and TRBJ1-1; D uncertain. The sample taken for sequencing was PBMCs. The CDR3 sequence is CASSLAGRTEAFF. The CDR3 DNA reads as TGTGCCAGCAGCTTAGCTGGACGCACTGAAGCTTTCTTT.